This entry is about one T cell receptor beta chain. The antigen is not known. One entry per CDR3 protein results from TCRdb running MiXCR on the RT-PCR reads. The sample yields about 500,000 distinct CDR3 sequences, 13% seen once. This entry comes from a study of response to subunit inactivated influenza vaccine. Findings of the study overall: Authors proposed each seasonal influenza vaccination draws in few new T cells.

The V and J ends lost 8 bases and 3 bases respectively, with 11 bases between them. The CDR3 is made up of 13 amino acids. The germline V gene has CDR1 KGHDR and CDR2 SFDVKD. Material: PBMCs from blood, obtained 45 days after vaccination. The rearrangement joins TRBV24-1 to TRBJ2-3, with D perhaps matching TRBD2 (6 bases). This clonotype originated in a man in his forties or fifties who received an inactivated influenza vaccine. CDR3 sequence reads: CATMEGWTDTQYF. DNA of the CDR3: TGTGCCACCATGGAGGGATGGACAGATACGCAGTATTTT.